The clone carrying this TCR beta chain was observed a single time. Its antigen is unidentified. CDR3 size: 12 residues. CDR1 and CDR2 (germline): SQVTM, ANQGSEA. Trimming cost V 2 bases and J 7 bases, with 11 bases left between them. The data were obtained in a study of cytomegalovirus exposure and HLA in healthy donors. The PCR made use of 60 Vbeta and 13 Jbeta primers. Under the authors' procedure: In a later analysis, of around 80 million unique beta chains, roughly 11 million appeared in at least two donors. Data came from immunoSEQ multiplex PCR; TCRdb stores just in-frame clones and leaves some out. That table supplies the V and J calls and clone size; D and trimming were determined from the DNA. In the table there are about 120,000 clones, 75% to 90% of which are singletons. General study findings and limits: V- and J-gene trimming of TCR beta was linked (in a later analysis) to a missense DCLRE1C variant.

The TCR sequence derives from a man between 18 and 35 years old in good health and CMV-seropositive. V and J are TRBV29-1 and TRBJ1-2, with D unresolved. Sequenced: PBMCs. In DNA, the CDR3 is TGCAGCGTTGAACAGAACATGGCTGGCTACACCTTC. Protein: CSVEQNMAGYTF.